One and the same sample provided the 29 T cell receptor beta chains below, sequenced in a study of spatial heterogeneity in lung cancer. Time point given: blood at routine non-recurrence follow-up after resection. TCRdb independently ran MiXCR on the 5' RACE reads; one entry per CDR3 protein. The sample has under 150,000 distinct CDR3 sequences; 11% are singletons. The sequences come from PBMCs, collected at follow-up. The receptor set was obtained from a female donor with early-stage non-small cell lung cancer.

This clonotype was detected ten times or more. The J gene is TRBJ2-7, the V gene TRBV5-4; 7 nucleotides align to TRBD1. The germline V gene encodes CDR1 SGHNT and CDR2 YYREEE (reference sequence). V shed 4 bases and J 3 bases; nucleotides not matched to a gene: 4. This CDR3 is 13 amino acids long. CDR3 sequence (DNA): TGTGCCAGCAGCACTGGGACAGACTACGAGCAGTACTTC. Encoded protein: CASSTGTDYEQYF.

The rearrangement uses TRBV5-1 and TRBJ2-2; D uncertain. CDR3 length: 13 amino acids. V lost 1 base to trimming and J lost 3 bases, with 4 bases between them. The germline V gene has CDR1 SGHRS and CDR2 YFSETQ. The DNA of the CDR3 is TGCGCCAGCAGCTTGAGGTACACCGGGGAGCTGTTTTTT. Protein product: CASSLRYTGELFF.

J is TRBJ2-7 and V is TRBV9; 7 bases map to TRBD1. The CDR3 is 12 amino acids. Per the germline V gene, CDR1 is SGDLS and CDR2 is YYNGEE. V lost 4 bases, J lost 5 bases, and 3 bases stayed unmatched. The CDR3 bases are TGTGCCAGCAGCCCACAGGGGAACGAGCAGTACTTC. Translation: CASSPQGNEQYF.

In its sample, this clonotype was seen many times. This chain uses TRBV9 with TRBJ2-3, with D uncertain. CDR1 is SGDLS and CDR2 is YYNGEE in the germline V gene. CDR3 size: 12 residues. The ends were cut back, 4 bases at V and 0 bases at J, with 3 bases in the middle. Here the CDR3 DNA reads TGTGCCAGCAGCCGTAGCACAGATACGCAGTATTTT. It specifies CASSRSTDTQYF.

The rearrangement links TRBV7-2 to TRBJ1-6; D is unresolved. From germline, CDR1 is SGHTA and CDR2 FQGNSA. The V end lost 3 bases, the J end lost 10 bases, and 7 bases lay between the germline ends. This CDR3 is 12 amino acids long. The CDR3 region has the DNA TGTGCCAGCAGCTTCCCCGGGTCACCCCTCCACTTT. It specifies CASSFPGSPLHF.

V gene TRBV5-1 combines with J gene TRBJ2-3; D remains ambiguous. The CDR3 length is 13 residues. V lost 7 bases and J 1 base, leaving 10 bases between the germline ends. Germline values: CDR1 SGHRS, CDR2 YFSETQ. CDR3 nucleotides: TGCGCCAGCGTTGCAGGTGGCACAGATACGCAGTATTTT. It specifies CASVAGGTDTQYF.

The table lists this clonotype with many counts. This chain uses TRBV9 with TRBJ2-1, with a possible D match to TRBD2 (6 bases). Germline V lookup: CDR1 SGDLS, CDR2 YYNGEE. This CDR3 contains 16 residues. Trimming shortened V by 4 bases and J by 0 bases, and 14 bases separated the two germline ends. The CDR3 is CASSPGRPSSYNEQFF. The CDR3 bases are TGTGCCAGCAGCCCAGGGAGGCCGAGCTCCTACAATGAGCAGTTCTTC.

The rearrangement links TRBV5-5 to TRBJ1-5; 9 nucleotides match TRBD1. With V trimmed by 4 bases and J by 11 bases, 10 bases remained unmatched. Germline CDR1 reads SGHKS; CDR2 reads YYEKEE (reference sequence). This CDR3 is built from 14 residues. The chain's CDR3 is CASSARDRAPTQHF. The CDR3 DNA sequence: TGTGCCAGCAGCGCCCGGGACAGGGCCCCTACCCAGCATTTT.

The CDR3 reads CASSLGGGGVNEKLFF. For the CDR3, the DNA is TGCGCCAGCAGCCTTGGTGGAGGAGGGGTTAATGAAAAACTGTTTTTT. The genes are TRBV5-1 and TRBJ1-4; tentatively, D is TRBD1 (5 bases). Trimming removed 4 bases at V and 4 bases at J, with 17 bases between. This CDR3 has 16 residues. The germline gives CDR1 SGHRS, CDR2 YFSETQ.

This clonotype appeared many times. The chain uses TRBV7-2 and TRBJ2-1; 11 nucleotides agree with TRBD2. J lost 9 bases, V lost 5 bases, and 12 bases had no gene match. This CDR3 has 16 amino acids. Germline CDR1 is SGHTA and CDR2 is FQGNSA. DNA of the CDR3: TGTGCCAGCAGCGTCCACTATAGCGGGAGGGCCCTTGAGCAGTTCTTC. Its translation: CASSVHYSGRALEQFF. Full variable domain (outside the CDR3, taken from reference TRBV7-2 and TRBJ2-1): GAGVSQSPSNKVTEKGKDVELRCDPISGHTALYWYRQSLGQGLEFLIYFQGNSAPDKSGLPSDRFSAERTGGSVSTLTIQRTQQEDSAVYLCASSVHYSGRALEQFFGPGTRLTVL.

This clonotype was seen more than once but under ten times. V and J are TRBV6-6 and TRBJ1-1; D unclear. The CDR3 spans 11 residues. CDR1 and CDR2 (germline): MNHNY, SVGAGI (reference sequence). Trimming took 11 bases from V and 1 from J, leaving 8 bases between them. This chain's CDR3 is CASGGNTEAFF. CDR3 in DNA: TGTGCCTCGGGAGGGAACACTGAAGCTTTCTTT.

This clonotype was found a few times. The chain recombines TRBV20-1 with TRBJ2-3; 8 bases map to TRBD2. V lost 4 bases and J lost 0; bases outside the gene matches: 3. This CDR3 region has 14 residues. Looked up from germline, CDR1 is DFQATT and CDR2 is SNEGSKA (reference sequence). The CDR3 DNA reads TGCAGTGCTATATTAGCGGGAAGCACAGATACGCAGTATTTT. Translation: CSAILAGSTDTQYF.

This clonotype has a handful of counts. This chain connects TRBV28 to TRBJ1-4, with D possibly being TRBD1 (6 bases). Germline values: CDR1 MDHEN, CDR2 SYDVKM. V was clipped by 5 bases and J by 7 bases, with 11 bases between them. The CDR3 consists of 13 residues. This CDR3 reads CASSPGDTEKLFF. The CDR3 DNA is TGTGCCAGCAGTCCAGGGGATACTGAAAAACTGTTTTTT.

This clonotype has only a few counts. The J gene is TRBJ1-2, the V gene TRBV6-6; D gene uncertain. CDR1 and CDR2 (germline): MNHNY, SVGAGI (reference sequence). The length of the CDR3 is 19 residues. Trimming took off 6 bases at V and 9 bases at J, with 35 bases between the two ends. CDR3 in DNA: TGTGCCAGCAGATCCCCCGGGATAAGATTCTTGAATGTGACTTATAGCTACACCTTC. Amino acid sequence: CASRSPGIRFLNVTYSYTF.

This clonotype was seen more than once but under ten times. The chain combines TRBV19 with TRBJ1-1; TRBD1 is a possible D gene (5 bases). The CDR3 spans 17 residues. Deletions cut 9 bases from V and 4 bases from J, with 27 bases between. Germline lookup yields CDR1 LNHDA and CDR2 SQIVND (reference sequence). This CDR3 is CARSYVDHSRVRTEAFF. In nucleotides, the CDR3 is TGTGCCAGATCTTATGTGGATCATAGCAGGGTGCGCACTGAAGCTTTCTTT.

This clonotype was observed a few times. The chain combines TRBV11-2 with TRBJ2-5, with 8 nucleotides matching TRBD1. The CDR3 runs 15 residues. CDR1 and CDR2 (germline): SGHAT, FQNNGV. V was pared by 5 bases and J by 1 base, with 6 bases of the junction left unmatched. The CDR3 here is CASSTGTGFQETQYF. In DNA form, the CDR3 reads TGTGCCAGCAGCACCGGGACAGGCTTCCAAGAGACCCAGTACTTC.

This clonotype was counted at least ten times. The CDR3 nucleotides read TGTGCCAGCAGCTTCGCTGCATGGGGAGAGGGCTCTGGAAACACCATATATTTT. This translates into CASSFAAWGEGSGNTIYF. The rearrangement uses TRBV7-9 and TRBJ1-3; D remains unclear. This CDR3 has 18 amino acids. V lost 3 bases and J 0 bases, leaving 18 bases between the germline ends. Germline V gives CDR1 SEHNR, CDR2 FQNEAQ (reference sequence).

The chain is built from TRBV9 and TRBJ2-2; tentatively, D is TRBD2 (6 bases). Germline-derived CDR1 and CDR2 are SGDLS and YYNGEE. This CDR3 is built from 16 residues. Trimming left V 3 bases short and J 0 bases short, with 12 bases between. CDR3 nucleotide sequence: TGTGCCAGCAGCGGCGGGACTTCCGCGAACACCGGGGAGCTGTTTTTT. Translating it yields CASSGGTSANTGELFF.

In its sample, this clonotype was seen a few times. The rearrangement links TRBV28 to TRBJ2-7; TRBD1 might be the D (8 bases). The germline V gene encodes CDR1 MDHEN and CDR2 SYDVKM. The V end was cut by 2 bases, the J end by 6 bases, with 14 bases between. The CDR3 length is 14 residues. In DNA form, the CDR3 reads TGTGCCAGCAGTTTACTGGACAGGGAGGGCGAGCAGTACTTC. Translated: CASSLLDREGEQYF.

The genes are TRBV3-1 and TRBJ2-3; D is tentatively TRBD1 or TRBD2 (5 bases each). The CDR3 runs to 17 residues. V shed 4 bases and J shed 4 bases, with 21 bases lying between them. Germline CDR1 and CDR2: LGHDT and YNNKEL (reference sequence). The CDR3 region is CASSRTGRLGGADTQYF. DNA of the CDR3: TGTGCCAGCAGCCGGACGGGACGTTTAGGAGGAGCAGATACGCAGTATTTT.

This clonotype was observed many times. The gene calls are TRBV18 and TRBJ2-2, with D hard to call. V lost 2 bases, J lost 1 base, and 5 bases lay in between. Germline lookup yields CDR1 KGHSH and CDR2 LQKENI. The CDR3 contains 14 residues. CDR3: CASSPGLNTGELFF. CDR3 in DNA: TGTGCCAGCTCACCAGGGTTGAACACCGGGGAGCTGTTTTTT.

This clonotype has ten or more counts. The chain carries TRBV20-1 and TRBJ2-3, with 7 nucleotides matching TRBD1. CDR3 length: 16 amino acids. Germline V gene lookup returns CDR1 DFQATT and CDR2 SNEGSKA (reference sequence). V lost 1 base to trimming and J lost 0 bases; unmatched junction nucleotides: 7. The CDR3: CSARGPRGLSTDTQYF. The CDR3 DNA reads as TGCAGTGCTAGAGGACCGAGGGGGCTGAGCACAGATACGCAGTATTTT.

This chain uses TRBV7-9 with TRBJ1-2; D is unclear. The CDR3 has 13 residues. Germline CDR1 reads SEHNR; CDR2 reads FQNEAQ (reference sequence). V shed 1 base and J shed 3 bases, with 6 bases lying between them. CDR3 nucleotide sequence: TGTGCCAGCAGCTTAGGGGCAGACTATGGCTACACCTTC. The encoded protein is CASSLGADYGYTF.

This clonotype was detected a few times. The V gene is TRBV6-1, the J gene TRBJ2-7, with D perhaps TRBD2 (6 bases). Trimming removed 4 bases from V and 4 bases from J, with 14 bases in between. Per germline, CDR1 MNHNS and CDR2 SASEGT. This CDR3 region has 14 residues. The CDR3: CASSVLPREYEQYV. The CDR3 bases are TGTGCCAGCAGTGTTCTGCCCCGGGAGTACGAGCAGTACGTC.

The chain is built from TRBV20-1 and TRBJ2-1, with 8 bases aligning to TRBD2. The length of the CDR3 is 16 residues. J lost 1 base, V lost 1 base, and 6 bases had no gene match. Germline V gene lookup returns CDR1 DFQATT and CDR2 SNEGSKA (reference sequence). The CDR3 DNA is TGCAGTGCTAGAGGACTAAGCGGGAGATCCTACAATGAGCAGTTCTTC. Translation gives CSARGLSGRSYNEQFF.

This clonotype has only a few counts. V usage is TRBV7-8 and J usage is TRBJ2-7, with TRBD2 identical over 10 bases. CDR1 and CDR2 (germline): SGHVS, FQNEAQ. CDR3 length: 14 amino acids. V trimming: 5 bases; J trimming: 9 bases; junction bases outside the gene matches: 10. CDR3 amino acids: CASSTRLAGVGQYV. The CDR3 DNA reads as TGTGCCAGCAGCACTCGACTAGCGGGTGTCGGGCAGTACGTC.

This clonotype was seen more than once but under ten times. The CDR3 sequence: CASSLTGSGHQPQHF. In nucleotides, the CDR3 is TGCGCCAGCAGCTTGACAGGGTCAGGGCATCAGCCCCAGCATTTT. The chain combines TRBV5-1 with TRBJ1-5; maybe TRBD1 (6 bases). The CDR3 sequence is 15 residues long. Trimming removed 1 base at V and 5 bases at J, with 13 bases between. The germline CDR1 and CDR2 sequences are SGHRS and YFSETQ.

The rearrangement uses TRBV7-8 and TRBJ2-2; TRBD2 matches 7 bases. CDR1 SGHVS and CDR2 FQNEAQ come from the germline V gene. V shed 5 bases, J shed 1 base, and the junction held 4 bases outside the gene matches. The CDR3 runs to 15 residues. CDR3: CASSPWGGNTGELFF. In DNA form, the CDR3 reads TGTGCCAGCAGCCCCTGGGGGGGGAACACCGGGGAGCTGTTTTTT.

This chain joins TRBV20-1 and TRBJ2-3; 7 bases align to TRBD2. The V gene end was trimmed by 3 bases and the J gene end by 3 bases; junction bases not matched to a gene: 9. Germline V gene sequence: CDR1 DFQATT, CDR2 SNEGSKA (reference sequence). The CDR3 is 15 residues long. The CDR3 DNA follows: TGCAGTGCTAGGCTTGCGGGAGTCAGGACAGATACGCAGTATTTT. Encoded protein: CSARLAGVRTDTQYF.